Listed here are 11 T cell receptor beta chains from one sample, sequenced in a study of T-cell memory formation after mild COVID-19. TCRdb ran MiXCR on the 5' RACE reads and lists one entry per CDR3 protein. The sample shows some 440,000 distinct CDR3 sequences, approximately 23% of them seen only once. Sequencing was carried out using PBMCs or a T cell subset sorted from them (not recorded which). The receptors originated from an adult woman who had mild COVID-19 (a few samples of this study predate the infection). Cell type and time point are not known.

This clonotype was counted a few times. V and J are TRBV10-2 and TRBJ1-6, with D unclear. Looked up from germline, CDR1 is WSHSY and CDR2 is SAAADI. This CDR3 contains 15 residues. Trimming took off 0 bases at V and 10 bases at J, with 13 bases between the two ends. The CDR3 loop is CASSESAGSGSPLHF. In nucleotides, the CDR3 is TGCGCCAGCAGTGAGTCCGCAGGAAGCGGATCACCCCTCCACTTT.

The chain links TRBV12-3 or TRBV12-4 to TRBJ2-5; the D gene is possibly TRBD2 (6 bases). The CDR3 is 14 amino acids. V was cut by 3 bases and J by 0 bases, with 8 bases left in between. The CDR3 here is CASSLEGYQETQYF. CDR3 DNA sequence: TGTGCCAGCAGTTTGGAGGGGTACCAAGAGACCCAGTACTTC.

Only a few counts were recorded for this clonotype. The chain joins TRBV15 to TRBJ2-2; D unresolved. The V and J ends lost 5 bases and 0 bases respectively, with 7 bases between them. Germline CDR1 LNHNV, CDR2 YYDKDF (reference sequence). This CDR3 contains 14 residues. The CDR3 nucleotides read TGTGCCACCAGCGGCGGTACGAACACCGGGGAGCTGTTTTTT. It translates to CATSGGTNTGELFF.

CDR3 nucleotide sequence: TGTGCCAGCAGTTTACGGGAGGCGGGCAGGGGGAAAGCTTTCTTT. Its protein is CASSLREAGRGKAFF. This chain links TRBV28 with TRBJ1-1; 7 positions agree with TRBD1. Germline V gene data show CDR1 as MDHEN and CDR2 as SYDVKM. The V gene end was trimmed by 2 bases and the J gene end by 9 bases; junction bases not matched to a gene: 12. The length of the CDR3 is 15 residues. The variable domain in full, completed from reference TRBV28 and TRBJ1-1, reads DVKVTQSSRYLVKRTGEKVFLECVQDMDHENMFWYRQDPGLGLRLIYFSYDVKMKEKGDIPEGYSVSREKKERFSLILESASTNQTSMYLCASSLREAGRGKAFFGQGTRLTVV.

The chain recombines TRBV7-9 with TRBJ2-5, with TRBD2 matching 9 bases. With V trimmed by 5 bases and J by 1 base, 14 bases remained unmatched. CDR3 length: 18 residues. Germline V lookup: CDR1 SEHNR, CDR2 FQNEAQ (reference sequence). CDR3 protein: CASSPMAASGKVQETQYF. CDR3 nucleotide sequence: TGTGCCAGCAGCCCTATGGCGGCTAGCGGGAAAGTCCAAGAGACCCAGTACTTC.

The chain recombines TRBV7-2 with TRBJ1-2; a weak D match, TRBD1 (6 bases). The CDR3 extends over 14 amino acids. Germline loops: CDR1 SGHTA, CDR2 FQGNSA. The V gene lost 1 base and the J gene lost 6 bases, with 12 bases spanning the gap. CDR3 amino acids: CASSLGPGAHGYTF. The CDR3 coding sequence is TGTGCCAGCAGCTTAGGCCCGGGGGCGCATGGCTACACCTTC.

The CDR3 coding sequence is TGCAGCGTACGGACAGGGAACACTGAAGCTTTCTTT. This codes for CSVRTGNTEAFF. V usage is TRBV29-1 and J usage is TRBJ1-1; 7 nucleotides align to TRBD1. CDR3 length equals 12 residues. The V segment lost 6 bases and the J segment 1 base; nucleotides outside the gene matches: 2. Germline lookup yields CDR1 SQVTM and CDR2 ANQGSEA.

The chain carries TRBV20-1 and TRBJ2-3; possibly TRBD2 for D (6 bases). Germline CDR1 DFQATT, CDR2 SNEGSKA (reference sequence). The CDR3 runs to 10 residues. The CDR3 reads CIFGGNKQYF. As DNA, the CDR3 is TGCATTTTCGGGGGAAATAAGCAGTATTTT.

In its sample, this clonotype was seen a few times. The V call is TRBV24-1, the J call TRBJ2-1, with D unresolved. In germline, CDR1 is KGHDR, CDR2 SFDVKD. V was cut by 4 bases and J by 2 bases, with 17 bases left in between. The CDR3 extends over 17 amino acids. The CDR3: CATSDTFWTETYNEQFF. For the CDR3, the DNA is TGTGCCACCAGTGACACGTTTTGGACGGAGACCTACAATGAGCAGTTCTTC.

This clonotype turned up a few times. This rearrangement joins TRBV7-9 to TRBJ2-2, with D hard to call. Looked up from germline, CDR1 is SEHNR and CDR2 is FQNEAQ (reference sequence). V was cut by 5 bases and J by 6 bases, with 10 bases left in between. The CDR3 is 13 amino acids. Here the CDR3 reads CASSPAFPGELFF. CDR3 in DNA: TGTGCCAGCAGCCCGGCATTTCCCGGGGAGCTGTTTTTT.

J is TRBJ2-1 and V is TRBV11-1; TRBD2 is a possible D gene (6 bases). Germline lookup yields CDR1 SGHAT and CDR2 FQDESV (reference sequence). V lost 0 bases and J 2 bases, leaving 11 bases between the germline ends. The CDR3 is 16 residues long. The CDR3 coding sequence is TGTGCCAGCAGCTTAGCGGGACTCCGGCCCTACAATGAGCAGTTCTTC. Encoded protein: CASSLAGLRPYNEQFF.